One sample yielded the 22 T cell receptor beta chains listed below, sequenced in a study of Graves' ophthalmopathy and Graves' hyperthyroidism. Using RNA transcripts, the TCR beta CDR3 regions were amplified. Second-round multiplex PCR came after first-round RT-PCR with HTBI primers. TCRdb called the multiplex PCR reads again in MiXCR, with one record for every CDR3 protein. Seen here are 340,000 or so distinct CDR3 sequences, 17% observed once, and the top ten hold 12%. The sequenced sample was peripheral blood. Receptors originate from an adult man with Graves' ophthalmopathy.

The sample holds many counts of this clonotype. Written as DNA, the CDR3 is TGTGCCTGGAGTACATCGCGGATCTCTAACACTGAAGCTTTCTTT. It is translated as CAWSTSRISNTEAFF. The V call is TRBV30, the J call TRBJ1-1; the D is unclear. The CDR3 has 15 residues. CDR1 is GTSNPN, CDR2 SVGIG, per germline (reference sequence). V was pared by 2 bases and J by 2 bases, with 15 bases between.

This clonotype was seen many times. The gene calls are TRBV28 and TRBJ2-2; 9 positions match TRBD1. Germline-derived CDR1 and CDR2 are MDHEN and SYDVKM. The CDR3 length is 16 residues. V trimming: 6 bases; J trimming: 5 bases; junction bases outside the gene matches: 10. The CDR3 loop reads CASRGGTGKMTGELFF. In nucleotides, the CDR3 is TGTGCCAGCAGAGGCGGGACAGGGAAAATGACCGGGGAGCTGTTTTTT.

In its sample, this clonotype was seen many times. The chain combines TRBV5-5 with TRBJ1-5; TRBD1 matches 7 bases. Per germline, CDR1 SGHKS and CDR2 YYEKEE (reference sequence). J lost 5 bases, V lost 2 bases, and 7 bases had no gene match. This CDR3 is built from 15 residues. This CDR3 reads CASSFTGDSYQPQHF. The CDR3 bases are TGTGCCAGCAGCTTTACAGGGGATTCTTATCAGCCCCAGCATTTT.

This clonotype was counted at least ten times. The gene calls are TRBV4-3 and TRBJ2-2; 8 bases are a match to TRBD1. V lost 4 bases, J lost 4 bases, and 5 bases stayed unmatched. From germline, CDR1 is LGHNA and CDR2 YSLEER. The CDR3 runs to 15 residues. This CDR3 reads CASSRTGTITGELFF. The DNA of the CDR3 is TGCGCCAGCAGCCGGACAGGGACAATCACCGGGGAGCTGTTTTTT.

This clonotype was seen ten or more times. The CDR3 region is CASSHIRVREVDQPQHF. The DNA of the CDR3 is TGTGCCAGCAGCCATATCCGGGTCAGGGAGGTTGATCAGCCCCAGCATTTT. This chain connects TRBV12-3 or TRBV12-4 to TRBJ1-5; D may be TRBD1 (5 bases). The V end lost 6 bases, the J end lost 5 bases, and 23 bases lay between the germline ends. This CDR3 spans 17 amino acids.

In this sample, this clonotype turned up many times. The gene calls are TRBV29-1 and TRBJ2-5; TRBD2 matches 9 bases. Germline CDR1 reads SQVTM; CDR2 reads ANQGSEA. V lost 1 base to trimming and J lost 5 bases; unmatched junction nucleotides: 2. This CDR3 contains 13 residues. The CDR3 nucleotides read TGCAGCGTTGAAGGCGGGAGGGGGGAGACCCAGTACTTC. Protein: CSVEGGRGETQYF.

This chain uses TRBV7-9 with TRBJ2-5; D unresolved. This CDR3 has 14 residues. V was cut by 3 bases and J by 0 bases, with 8 bases left in between. The germline V gene has CDR1 SEHNR and CDR2 FQNEAQ (reference sequence). CDR3 protein: CASSFLSYQETQYF. In DNA, the CDR3 is TGTGCCAGCAGCTTCCTATCGTACCAAGAGACCCAGTACTTC.

This chain links TRBV7-3 with TRBJ2-5; a possible D gene is TRBD2 (6 bases). Germline lookup yields CDR1 SGHTA and CDR2 FQGTGA. With 5 bases removed from V and 5 bases from J, the gap between germline ends came to 12 bases. This CDR3 spans 13 amino acids. The CDR3 is CASSVLASETQYF. CDR3 sequence (DNA): TGTGCCAGCAGCGTGCTAGCGTCTGAGACCCAGTACTTC.

Only one count was recorded for this clonotype. The gene calls are TRBV6-1 and TRBJ1-2, with a possible D match to TRBD1 (5 bases). The CDR3 extends over 17 amino acids. Germline V gene sequence: CDR1 MNHNS, CDR2 SASEGT. V was shortened by 6 bases and J by 1 base, with 21 bases between the two germline ends. This chain's CDR3 is CASRRSARSGYNYGYTF. DNA for the CDR3: TGTGCCAGCAGACGCTCGGCGAGATCAGGGTATAACTATGGCTACACCTTC.

In its sample, this clonotype was seen many times. The chain joins TRBV7-9 to TRBJ1-2, with unresolved D. The V gene's germline CDR1 is SEHNR and CDR2 FQNEAQ (reference sequence). The CDR3 extends over 14 amino acids. V lost 3 bases and J 8 bases, leaving 16 bases between the germline ends. In nucleotides, the CDR3 is TGTGCCAGCAGCTTCAGGTCAAGCACCGGGGGCTACACCTTC. Translating gives CASSFRSSTGGYTF.

This clonotype was counted at least ten times. V and J are TRBV15 and TRBJ2-5; D ambiguous. CDR1 and CDR2 from the germline V gene are LNHNV and YYDKDF (reference sequence). This CDR3 contains 12 residues. V gave up 0 bases and J gave up 7 bases, with 6 bases separating them. CDR3: CATSRDLGTQYF. CDR3 DNA sequence: TGTGCCACCAGCAGAGATCTCGGGACCCAGTACTTC. The variable domain in full, with the rest retrieved from reference TRBV15 and TRBJ2-5, is DAMVIQNPRYQVTQFGKPVTLSCSQTLNHNVMYWYQQKSSQAPKLLFHYYDKDFNNEADTPDNFQSRRPNTSFCFLDIRSPGLGDTAMYLCATSRDLGTQYFGPGTRLLVL.

This rearrangement joins TRBV11-2 to TRBJ2-7, with a tentative D call TRBD1 (6 bases). Germline CDR1 is SGHAT and CDR2 is FQNNGV. The ends were cut back, 0 bases at V and 9 bases at J, with 15 bases in the middle. The CDR3 is 14 residues long. The DNA for the CDR3 is TGTGCCAGCAGCTTAGAAAGGACAGCGGTAGCGCAGTACTTC. Its translation: CASSLERTAVAQYF.

In its sample, this clonotype was seen many times. The genes are TRBV11-2 and TRBJ2-2; D could derive from TRBD1 or TRBD2 (5 bases each). Germline-derived CDR1 and CDR2 are SGHAT and FQNNGV. There are 16 residues in the CDR3. V lost 1 base, J lost 5 bases, and 14 bases lay in between. The CDR3 sequence: CASSLGDPTWTGELFF. CDR3 DNA sequence: TGTGCCAGCAGCTTAGGGGACCCTACTTGGACCGGGGAGCTGTTTTTT.

This clonotype was seen more than once but under ten times. The chain combines TRBV2 with TRBJ1-1; D remains unclear. V was pared by 7 bases and J by 0 bases, with 12 bases between. CDR1 and CDR2 from the germline V gene are SNHLY and FYNNEI. The CDR3 loop spans 14 amino acids. CDR3 DNA: TGTGCCAGCATATCAACAGCCCTGAACACTGAAGCTTTCTTT. Translation gives CASISTALNTEAFF.

Ten or more counts support this clonotype. The chain carries TRBV4-3 and TRBJ1-2, with TRBD1 as a possible D gene (6 bases). The CDR3 covers 16 residues. In germline, CDR1 is LGHNA, CDR2 YSLEER. Trimming stripped 0 bases from V and 4 bases from J, with 15 bases between. The CDR3 coding sequence is TGCGCCAGCAGCCAAGAGCTCGGAGGGGGTAGCTATGGCTACACCTTC. This translates into CASSQELGGGSYGYTF.

The table lists this clonotype with many counts. J is TRBJ2-3 and V is TRBV6-2 or TRBV6-3, with D possibly TRBD2 on 6 matching bases. The V end lost 5 bases, the J end lost 5 bases, and 17 bases lay between the germline ends. The CDR3 has 15 residues. Germline V gene data show CDR1 as MNHEY and CDR2 as SVGEGT. Here the CDR3 reads CASSNLGGVGDTQYF. In nucleotides, the CDR3 is TGTGCCAGCAGTAACTTGGGCGGGGTAGGAGATACGCAGTATTTT.

The rearrangement joins TRBV5-1 to TRBJ2-7, with 7 bases fitting TRBD2. Germline V gene lookup returns CDR1 SGHRS and CDR2 YFSETQ. The V segment lost 4 bases and the J segment 0 bases; nucleotides outside the gene matches: 7. The CDR3 is made up of 15 amino acids. In nucleotides, the CDR3 is TGCGCCAGCAGCGCCACAGCGGGACGCTCCTACGAGCAGTACTTC. This translates into CASSATAGRSYEQYF.

This clonotype was counted at least ten times. The chain carries TRBV19 and TRBJ2-5, with D possibly TRBD2 on 6 matching bases. The ends were cut back, 6 bases at V and 2 bases at J, with 16 bases in the middle. The CDR3 has 15 amino acids. The germline gives CDR1 LNHDA, CDR2 SQIVND (reference sequence). DNA for the CDR3: TGTGCCAGTAGCATACTAAGCGGGTTTCAAGAGACCCAGTACTTC. The encoded protein is CASSILSGFQETQYF. The full variable domain, its missing parts supplied by reference TRBV19 and TRBJ2-5, is DGGITQSPKYLFRKEGQNVTLSCEQNLNHDAMYWYRQDPGQGLRLIYYSQIVNDFQKGDIAEGYSVSREKKESFPLTVTSAQKNPTAFYLCASSILSGFQETQYFGPGTRLLVL.

The table lists this clonotype with many counts. V is TRBV15 and J is TRBJ1-1; 7 bases line up with TRBD1. The germline V gene encodes CDR1 LNHNV and CDR2 YYDKDF (reference sequence). V lost 1 base and J lost 5; bases outside the gene matches: 10. The CDR3 loop spans 16 amino acids. CDR3 in DNA: TGTGCCACCAGCAGAGGGACAGGCGGGACGGGAACTGAAGCTTTCTTT. Encoded protein: CATSRGTGGTGTEAFF. The variable domain in full, completed from reference TRBV15 and TRBJ1-1, reads DAMVIQNPRYQVTQFGKPVTLSCSQTLNHNVMYWYQQKSSQAPKLLFHYYDKDFNNEADTPDNFQSRRPNTSFCFLDIRSPGLGDTAMYLCATSRGTGGTGTEAFFGQGTRLTVV.

At least ten counts were recorded for this clonotype. This rearrangement joins TRBV20-1 to TRBJ1-5; D uncertain. The CDR3 length is 15 residues. V was clipped by 4 bases and J by 0 bases, with 13 bases between them. CDR1 and CDR2 from the germline V gene are DFQATT and SNEGSKA (reference sequence). In DNA, the CDR3 is TGCAGTGCTACCCCGTATAAGAATAGCAATCAGCCCCAGCATTTT. Translated: CSATPYKNSNQPQHF.

The chain links TRBV3-1 to TRBJ1-2; D is unclear. CDR1 is LGHDT and CDR2 is YNNKEL in the germline V gene (reference sequence). Trimming removed 0 bases at V and 0 bases at J, with 8 bases between. The CDR3 loop spans 15 amino acids. The CDR3 loop is CASSQDLASNYGYTF. Here the CDR3 DNA reads TGTGCCAGCAGCCAAGATCTGGCGTCTAACTATGGCTACACCTTC.

The chain employs TRBV24-1 and TRBJ2-7; 14 bases line up with TRBD2. CDR3 length: 12 amino acids. Trimming removed 12 bases from V and 6 bases from J; junction bases left unmatched: 3. CDR1 and CDR2 from the germline V gene are KGHDR and SFDVKD. This CDR3 is CAAGTSGSEQYF. The DNA of the CDR3 is TGTGCCGCGGGGACTAGCGGGAGCGAGCAGTACTTC.